These 13 T cell receptor beta chains share one sample of origin, sequenced in a study of regulatory T cells in long-lasting Graves disease. This sample's time point: newly diagnosed GD, antithyroid drugs for less than 3 months. PBMCs provided the RNA from which the TCR library was made. CDR3 regions were amplified by Arm-PCR using iRepertoire HTBI primers to build TCR beta libraries. In TCRdb, the multiplex PCR reads were re-called with MiXCR into one record per CDR3 protein. The data contain approximately 470,000 distinct CDR3 sequences, 15% to 20% of them seen just once; the ten biggest clones take up 9.5% to 15%. The same specimen was also included in a second study, on T cells in Graves' hyperthyroidism and ophthalmopathy.

Specimen: peripheral blood mononuclear cells (PBMCs), collected at new diagnosis, from a patient treated with antithyroid drugs. Source of these receptors: a man aged 35 to 55 with Graves disease.

This clonotype was counted at least ten times. The gene calls are TRBV2 and TRBJ2-2; TRBD2 aligns across 9 bases. CDR1 SNHLY and CDR2 FYNNEI come from the germline V gene. The junction had 6 bases not matched to a gene; V was cut back by 7 bases and J by 3 bases. The CDR3 consists of 15 residues. The CDR3 protein is CASILAGADTGELFF. The CDR3 DNA follows: TGTGCCAGCATATTAGCGGGAGCTGACACCGGGGAGCTGTTTTTT.

This clonotype was observed a handful of times. The genes are TRBV15 and TRBJ2-3; TRBD2 might be the D (6 bases). The CDR3 runs 19 residues. CDR1 is LNHNV and CDR2 is YYDKDF in the germline V gene (reference sequence). V was cut by 0 bases and J by 1 base, with 20 bases left in between. CDR3 residues: CATSRDVDNLALRTDTQYF. The CDR3 DNA follows: TGTGCCACCAGCAGAGATGTGGACAACCTAGCGCTTCGCACAGATACGCAGTATTTT.

This chain's CDR3 is CASSARTGEGNTIYF. Written as DNA, the CDR3 is TGTGCCAGCAGCGCGCGGACGGGAGAAGGAAACACCATATATTTT. The rearrangement joins TRBV7-2 to TRBJ1-3; no clear D. This CDR3 is built from 15 residues. Germline CDR1 is SGHTA and CDR2 is FQGNSA. Trimming removed 5 bases at V and 4 bases at J, with 15 bases between. Full variable domain (missing parts from reference TRBV7-2 and TRBJ1-3): GAGVSQSPSNKVTEKGKDVELRCDPISGHTALYWYRQSLGQGLEFLIYFQGNSAPDKSGLPSDRFSAERTGGSVSTLTIQRTQQEDSAVYLCASSARTGEGNTIYFGEGSWLTVV.

The chain recombines TRBV5-6 with TRBJ2-1; 8 bases line up with TRBD2. J was trimmed by 5 bases and V by 2 bases; bases with no gene match: 6. The CDR3 consists of 15 residues. CDR1 is SGHDT and CDR2 is YYEEEE in the germline V gene. This chain's CDR3 is CASSLPGGPHNEQFF. The CDR3 region has the DNA TGTGCCAGCAGCTTACCGGGAGGGCCCCACAATGAGCAGTTCTTC.

This clonotype has at least ten counts. The chain links TRBV28 to TRBJ2-1, with D perhaps TRBD1 (6 bases). From germline, CDR1 is MDHEN and CDR2 SYDVKM. The V and J ends lost 7 bases and 0 bases respectively, with 16 bases between them. The CDR3 covers 16 residues. The CDR3 bases are TGTGCCAGCAAGATAGGGCAGGGGAGCTCCTACAATGAGCAGTTCTTC. Its protein product is CASKIGQGSSYNEQFF.

This clonotype occurred a few times. The chain joins TRBV5-1 to TRBJ2-5, with 7 positions matching TRBD1. This CDR3 region has 17 residues. V shed 4 bases, J shed 3 bases, and the junction held 15 bases outside the gene matches. Per the germline V gene, CDR1 is SGHRS and CDR2 is YFSETQ. The CDR3 DNA sequence: TGCGCCAGCAGCCGAGACCGGGACAGAAATTTTAAAGAGACCCAGTACTTC. Residues: CASSRDRDRNFKETQYF.

A remark on this clonotype: A much larger clone differs from this one at a single base, so this may be a read error. The V gene is TRBV28, the J gene TRBJ2-5, with D perhaps matching TRBD2 (5 bases). The CDR3 contains 11 residues. Between the trimmed V and J ends, which lost 5 bases and 7 bases, there was a span of 8 bases. Germline CDR1 is MDHEN and CDR2 is SYDVKM. The CDR3: CASSPAGTQYF. CDR3 sequence (DNA): TGTGCCAGCAGTCCCGCGGGGACCCAGTACTTC.

The chain joins TRBV19 to TRBJ2-1; 11 bases fit TRBD1. The CDR3 loop spans 12 amino acids. Germline values: CDR1 LNHDA, CDR2 SQIVND (reference sequence). After removal of 5 bases from V and 12 bases from J, the junction contained 3 bases not matched to a gene. CDR3 residues: CASSLGQGAQFF. The CDR3 DNA is TGTGCCAGTAGTCTAGGACAGGGGGCGCAGTTCTTC. The entire variable domain, with the rest obtained from reference TRBV19 and TRBJ2-1, is as follows: DGGITQSPKYLFRKEGQNVTLSCEQNLNHDAMYWYRQDPGQGLRLIYYSQIVNDFQKGDIAEGYSVSREKKESFPLTVTSAQKNPTAFYLCASSLGQGAQFFGPGTRLTVL.

This clonotype was detected many times. V is TRBV3-1 and J is TRBJ2-2, with TRBD1 identical over 9 bases. The CDR3 spans 14 residues. V shed 7 bases and J 4 bases; nucleotides not matched to a gene: 4. Germline assignment: CDR1 LGHDT and CDR2 YNNKEL (reference sequence). The CDR3 region is CASTLQGATGELFF. In DNA, the CDR3 is TGTGCCAGCACACTACAGGGGGCCACCGGGGAGCTGTTTTTT.

For this clonotype: This clone may be a read error of a much larger clone one base away. V is TRBV27 and J is TRBJ1-1, with a tentative D call TRBD1 (6 bases). CDR1 and CDR2 from the germline V gene are MNHEY and SMNVEV (reference sequence). The CDR3 length is 13 residues. This CDR3 reads CANSLYRVAEAFF. The CDR3 DNA reads TGTGCCAACAGTTTATACAGGGTCGCTGAAGCTTTCTTT.

This clonotype was detected only a few times. V gene TRBV12-3 or TRBV12-4 combines with J gene TRBJ2-2, with D possibly being TRBD1 (6 bases). The V gene lost 8 bases and the J gene lost 9 bases, with 19 bases spanning the gap. The CDR3 runs to 14 residues. The CDR3 sequence: CASGPLTGRRELFF. In nucleotides, the CDR3 is TGTGCCAGCGGACCCTTAACAGGGCGCCGGGAGCTGTTTTTT.

This clonotype was detected many times. This rearrangement joins TRBV27 to TRBJ2-1, with a tentative D call TRBD1 (6 bases). V was cut by 6 bases and J by 6 bases, with 15 bases left in between. The CDR3 runs 14 residues. Per the germline V gene, CDR1 is MNHEY and CDR2 is SMNVEV (reference sequence). The CDR3 region is CASSSLDSLNEQFF. In DNA form, the CDR3 reads TGTGCCAGCAGCTCCCTGGACAGTCTCAATGAGCAGTTCTTC.

This clonotype was counted ten times or more. The rearrangement links TRBV5-1 to TRBJ2-5; the D is unclear. Germline CDR1 is SGHRS and CDR2 is YFSETQ. This CDR3 comprises 15 residues. Trimming took off 2 bases at V and 4 bases at J, with 15 bases between the two ends. In DNA form, the CDR3 reads TGCGCCAGCAGCTTCGACGGGTCGTCTAGAGAGACCCAGTACTTC. This sequence encodes CASSFDGSSRETQYF.